Sequencing of this T cell receptor (beta chain) was carried out in a study of OX40 agonist ivuxolimab in advanced cancers. Overall study: Two patients with cutaneous melanoma and one with hepatocellular carcinoma, three in total, showed partial responses. Notes on the study in general: Doses of 0.1 to 3.0 mg/kg were accompanied by clonal expansion of CD4+ and CD8+ blood T cells by week 6. Determination of antigen specificity was not performed for the expanded peripheral T cells.

Patients had blood sampled at baseline and again on cycle 4 day 1 and cycle 7 day 1. Trimming cost V 0 bases and J 3 bases, with 7 bases left between them. Germline V lookup: CDR1 SGHRS, CDR2 YFSETQ. CDR3 length: 14 amino acids. As to this clone: The antigen is unknown.

TCRdb keeps only in-frame clones here, not all; method: immunoSEQ multiplex PCR. The sample lists about 24,000 clones, 85% to 90% occurring once. V is TRBV5-1 and J is TRBJ1-3; D ambiguous. The sequence was collected from an adult with an advanced solid tumor such as melanoma, head and neck, liver or kidney cancer. Sequences were derived from CD4+ or CD8+ T cells sorted from blood, sampled in a trial of the OX40 agonist ivuxolimab. This chain's CDR3 is CASSLEGGGNTIYF. The DNA of the CDR3 is TGCGCCAGCAGCTTGGAGGGAGGTGGAAACACCATATATTTT.